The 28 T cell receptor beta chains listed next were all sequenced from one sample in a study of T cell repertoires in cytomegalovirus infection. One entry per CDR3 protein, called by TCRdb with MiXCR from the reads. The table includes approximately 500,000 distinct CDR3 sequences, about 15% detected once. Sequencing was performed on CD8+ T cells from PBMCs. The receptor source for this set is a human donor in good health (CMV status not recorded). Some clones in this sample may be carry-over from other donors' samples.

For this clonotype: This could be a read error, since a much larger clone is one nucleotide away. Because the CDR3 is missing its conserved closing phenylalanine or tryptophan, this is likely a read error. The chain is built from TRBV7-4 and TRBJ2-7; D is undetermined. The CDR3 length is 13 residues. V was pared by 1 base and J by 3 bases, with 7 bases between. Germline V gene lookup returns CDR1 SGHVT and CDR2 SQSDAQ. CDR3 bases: TGTGCCAGCAGCTTAGACAATATCTACGAGCAGTACTTA. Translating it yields CASSLDNIYEQYL.

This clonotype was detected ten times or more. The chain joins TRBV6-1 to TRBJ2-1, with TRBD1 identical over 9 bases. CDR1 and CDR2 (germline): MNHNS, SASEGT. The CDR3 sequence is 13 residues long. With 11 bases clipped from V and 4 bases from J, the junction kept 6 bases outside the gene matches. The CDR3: CAAGQGDYNEQFF. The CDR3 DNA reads TGTGCCGCGGGACAGGGCGATTACAATGAGCAGTTCTTC.

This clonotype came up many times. The CDR3 protein is CASTWGVSAADTQYF. CDR3 bases: TGTGCCAGCACCTGGGGGGTTTCCGCGGCAGATACGCAGTATTTT. The chain joins TRBV7-9 to TRBJ2-3; a possible D gene is TRBD2 (6 bases). V lost 7 bases and J lost 4, with 18 bases in between. From germline, CDR1 is SEHNR and CDR2 FQNEAQ (reference sequence). CDR3 length: 15 amino acids. The entire variable domain, with the rest obtained from reference TRBV7-9 and TRBJ2-3, is as follows: DTGVSQNPRHKITKRGQNVTFRCDPISEHNRLYWYRQTLGQGPEFLTYFQNEAQLEKSRLLSDRFSAERPKGSFSTLEIQRTEQGDSAMYLCASTWGVSAADTQYFGPGTRLTVL.

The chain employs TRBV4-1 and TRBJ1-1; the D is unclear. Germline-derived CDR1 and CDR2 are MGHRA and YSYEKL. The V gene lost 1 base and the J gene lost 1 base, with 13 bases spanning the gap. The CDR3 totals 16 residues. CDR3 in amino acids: CASSQGTRGWNTEAFF. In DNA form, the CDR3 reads TGCGCCAGCAGCCAAGGTACACGGGGATGGAACACTGAAGCTTTCTTT.

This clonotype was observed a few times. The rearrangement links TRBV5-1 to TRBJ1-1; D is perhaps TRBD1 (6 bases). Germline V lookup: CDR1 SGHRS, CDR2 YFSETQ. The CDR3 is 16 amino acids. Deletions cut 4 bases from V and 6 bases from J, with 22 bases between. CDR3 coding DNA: TGCGCCAGCAGCCCGGAATGGACAGTCGTAGTCCCTGAAGCTTTCTTT. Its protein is CASSPEWTVVVPEAFF.

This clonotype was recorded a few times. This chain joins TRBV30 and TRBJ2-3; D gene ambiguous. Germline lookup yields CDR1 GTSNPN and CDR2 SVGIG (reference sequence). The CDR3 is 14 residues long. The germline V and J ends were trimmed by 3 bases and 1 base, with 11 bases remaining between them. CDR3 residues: CAWSLLDRTDTQYF. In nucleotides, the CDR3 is TGTGCCTGGAGCCTACTGGACCGCACAGATACGCAGTATTTT.

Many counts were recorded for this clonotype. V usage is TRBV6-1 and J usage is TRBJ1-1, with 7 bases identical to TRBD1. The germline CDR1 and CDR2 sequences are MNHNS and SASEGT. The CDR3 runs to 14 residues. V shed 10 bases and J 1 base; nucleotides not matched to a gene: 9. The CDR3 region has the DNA TGTGCCACTAAACAGGGGCGGGGGAACACTGAAGCTTTCTTT. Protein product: CATKQGRGNTEAFF.

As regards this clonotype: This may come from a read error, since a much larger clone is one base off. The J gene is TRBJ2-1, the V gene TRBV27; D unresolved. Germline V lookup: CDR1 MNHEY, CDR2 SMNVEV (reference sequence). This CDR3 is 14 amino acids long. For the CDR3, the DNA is TGTGCCAGCACCGCTTCGAGCTCCTACAATGAGCTGTTCTTC. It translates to CASTASSSYNELFF.

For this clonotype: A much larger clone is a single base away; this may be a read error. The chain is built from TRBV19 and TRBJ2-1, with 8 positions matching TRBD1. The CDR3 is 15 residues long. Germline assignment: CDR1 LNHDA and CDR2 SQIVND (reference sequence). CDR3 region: CTSTAGQGSVYEQFF. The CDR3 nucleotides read TGTACCAGTACCGCCGGACAGGGTTCGGTTTATGAGCAGTTCTTC.

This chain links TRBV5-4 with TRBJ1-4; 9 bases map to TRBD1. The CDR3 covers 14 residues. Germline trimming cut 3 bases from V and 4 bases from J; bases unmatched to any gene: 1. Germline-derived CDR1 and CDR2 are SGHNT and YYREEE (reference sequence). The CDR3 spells CASSWDRDNEKLFF. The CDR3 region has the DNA TGTGCCAGCAGCTGGGACAGGGATAATGAAAAACTGTTTTTT.

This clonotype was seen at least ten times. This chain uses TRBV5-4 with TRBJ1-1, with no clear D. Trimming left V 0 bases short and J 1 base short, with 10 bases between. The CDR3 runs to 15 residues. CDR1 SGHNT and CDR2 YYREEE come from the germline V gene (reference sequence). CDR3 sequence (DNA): TGTGCCAGCAGCTTGGGAGGGAGAGAGAACACTGAAGCTTTCTTT. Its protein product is CASSLGGRENTEAFF.

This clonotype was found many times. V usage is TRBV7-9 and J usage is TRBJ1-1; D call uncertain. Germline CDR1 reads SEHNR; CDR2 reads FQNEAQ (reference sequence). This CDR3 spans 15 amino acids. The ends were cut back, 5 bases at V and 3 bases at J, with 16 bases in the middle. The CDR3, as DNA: TGTGCCAGCAGCCTCTACTTAGAGGGTCACACTGAAGCTTTCTTT. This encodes CASSLYLEGHTEAFF. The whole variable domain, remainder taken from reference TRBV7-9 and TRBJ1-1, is DTGVSQNPRHKITKRGQNVTFRCDPISEHNRLYWYRQTLGQGPEFLTYFQNEAQLEKSRLLSDRFSAERPKGSFSTLEIQRTEQGDSAMYLCASSLYLEGHTEAFFGQGTRLTVV.

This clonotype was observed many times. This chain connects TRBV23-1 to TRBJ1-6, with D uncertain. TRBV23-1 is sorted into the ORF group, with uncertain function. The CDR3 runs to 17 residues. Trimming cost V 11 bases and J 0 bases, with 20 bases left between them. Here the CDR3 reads CAGSQSPLSSYNSPLHF. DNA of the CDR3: TGCGCCGGATCCCAATCCCCTCTAAGCTCCTATAATTCACCCCTCCACTTT.

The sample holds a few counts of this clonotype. As DNA, the CDR3 is TGTGCCAGCAGTCCCCCGGTATGGCTAGCGGGCTACAATGAGCAGTTCTTC. Its protein product is CASSPPVWLAGYNEQFF. The rearrangement joins TRBV28 to TRBJ2-1; 8 nucleotides line up with TRBD2. J was trimmed by 3 bases and V by 5 bases; bases with no gene match: 12. The CDR3 consists of 17 residues. Germline CDR1 MDHEN, CDR2 SYDVKM.

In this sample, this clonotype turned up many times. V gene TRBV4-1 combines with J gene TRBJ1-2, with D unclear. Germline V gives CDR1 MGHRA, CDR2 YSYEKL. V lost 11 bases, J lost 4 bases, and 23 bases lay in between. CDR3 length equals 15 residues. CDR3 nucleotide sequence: TGCGCCTCCGCTAGCCCCACGGCTCTAGGCTATGGCTACACCTTC. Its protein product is CASASPTALGYGYTF.

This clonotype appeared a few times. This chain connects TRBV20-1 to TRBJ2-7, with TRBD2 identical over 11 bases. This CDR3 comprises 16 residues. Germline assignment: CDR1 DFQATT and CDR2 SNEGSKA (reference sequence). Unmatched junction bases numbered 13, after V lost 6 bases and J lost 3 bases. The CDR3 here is CSAWTSGTSGLYEQYF. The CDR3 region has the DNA TGCAGTGCCTGGACCTCCGGGACTAGCGGCCTCTACGAGCAGTACTTC.

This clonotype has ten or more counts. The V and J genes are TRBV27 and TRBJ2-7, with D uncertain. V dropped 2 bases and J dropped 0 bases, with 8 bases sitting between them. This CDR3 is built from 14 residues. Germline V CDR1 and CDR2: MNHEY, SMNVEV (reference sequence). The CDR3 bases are TGTGCCAGCAGTTTAATTGGGGTCTCCTACGAGCAGTACTTC. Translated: CASSLIGVSYEQYF.

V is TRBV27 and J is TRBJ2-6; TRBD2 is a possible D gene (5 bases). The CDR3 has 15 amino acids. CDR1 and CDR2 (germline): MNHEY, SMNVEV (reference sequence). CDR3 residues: CATLGGSSGANVLTF. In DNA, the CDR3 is TGTGCGACCCTTGGAGGAAGCTCTGGGGCCAACGTCCTGACTTTC. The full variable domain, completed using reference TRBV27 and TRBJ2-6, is EAQVTQNPRYLITVTGKKLTVTCSQNMNHEYMSWYRQDPGLGLRQIYYSMNVEVTDKGDVPEGYKVSRKEKRNFPLILESPSPNQTSLYFCATLGGSSGANVLTFGAGSRLTVL.

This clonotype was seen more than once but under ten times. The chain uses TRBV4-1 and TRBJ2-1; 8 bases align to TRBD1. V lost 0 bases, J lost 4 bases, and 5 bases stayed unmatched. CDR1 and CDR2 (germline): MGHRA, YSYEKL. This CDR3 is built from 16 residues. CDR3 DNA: TGCGCCAGCAGCCAAGATATTGGACAGGGATACAATGAGCAGTTCTTC. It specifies CASSQDIGQGYNEQFF.

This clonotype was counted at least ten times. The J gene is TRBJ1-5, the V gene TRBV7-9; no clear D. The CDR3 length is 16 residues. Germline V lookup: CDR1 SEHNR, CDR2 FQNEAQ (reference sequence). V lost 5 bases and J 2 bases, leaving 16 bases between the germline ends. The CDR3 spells CASSLSTQRGNQPQHF. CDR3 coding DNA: TGTGCCAGCAGCCTCTCGACTCAAAGAGGCAATCAGCCCCAGCATTTT. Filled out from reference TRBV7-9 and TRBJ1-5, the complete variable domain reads DTGVSQNPRHKITKRGQNVTFRCDPISEHNRLYWYRQTLGQGPEFLTYFQNEAQLEKSRLLSDRFSAERPKGSFSTLEIQRTEQGDSAMYLCASSLSTQRGNQPQHFGDGTRLSIL.

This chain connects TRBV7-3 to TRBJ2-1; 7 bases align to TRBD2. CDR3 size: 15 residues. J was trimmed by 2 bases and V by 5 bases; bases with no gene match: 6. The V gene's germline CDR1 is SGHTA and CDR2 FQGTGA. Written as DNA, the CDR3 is TGTGCCAGCAGCGCCGGACTAGGCCCCTACAATGAGCAGTTCTTC. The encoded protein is CASSAGLGPYNEQFF.

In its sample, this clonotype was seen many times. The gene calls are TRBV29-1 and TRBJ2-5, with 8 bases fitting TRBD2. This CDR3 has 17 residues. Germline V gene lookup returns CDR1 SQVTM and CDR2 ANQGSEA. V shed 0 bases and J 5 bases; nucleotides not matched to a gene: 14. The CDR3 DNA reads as TGCAGCGTTGAAGATCCGAGACTAGCGCCCGGAGGGGAGACCCAGTACTTC. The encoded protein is CSVEDPRLAPGGETQYF.

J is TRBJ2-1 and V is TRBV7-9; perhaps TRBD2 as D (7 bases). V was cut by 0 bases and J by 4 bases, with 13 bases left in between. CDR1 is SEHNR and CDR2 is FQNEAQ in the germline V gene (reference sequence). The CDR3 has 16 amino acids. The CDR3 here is CASSLAGGGGYNEQFF. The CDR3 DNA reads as TGTGCCAGCAGCTTAGCAGGAGGGGGGGGATACAATGAGCAGTTCTTC. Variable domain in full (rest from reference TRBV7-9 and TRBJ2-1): DTGVSQNPRHKITKRGQNVTFRCDPISEHNRLYWYRQTLGQGPEFLTYFQNEAQLEKSRLLSDRFSAERPKGSFSTLEIQRTEQGDSAMYLCASSLAGGGGYNEQFFGPGTRLTVL.

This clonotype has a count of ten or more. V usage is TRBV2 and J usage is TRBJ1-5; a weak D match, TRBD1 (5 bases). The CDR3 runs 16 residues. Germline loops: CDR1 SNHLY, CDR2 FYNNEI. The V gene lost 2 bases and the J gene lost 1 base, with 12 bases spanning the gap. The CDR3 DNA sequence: TGTGCCAGCAGTGAAAGGGGTATACGAAGCAATCAGCCCCAGCATTTT. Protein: CASSERGIRSNQPQHF.

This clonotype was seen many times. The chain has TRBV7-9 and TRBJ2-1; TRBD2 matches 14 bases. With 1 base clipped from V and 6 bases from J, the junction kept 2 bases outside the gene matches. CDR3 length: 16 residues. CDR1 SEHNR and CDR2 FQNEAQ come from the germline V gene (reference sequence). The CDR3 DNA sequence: TGTGCCAGCAGCTTAGGGACTAGCGGGAGGCTCAATGAGCAGTTCTTC. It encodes CASSLGTSGRLNEQFF.

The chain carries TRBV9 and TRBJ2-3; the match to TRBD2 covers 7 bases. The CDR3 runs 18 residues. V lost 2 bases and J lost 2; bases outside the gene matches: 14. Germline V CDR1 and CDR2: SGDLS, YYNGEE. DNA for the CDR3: TGTGCCAGCAGCGTGTCCCAGATGGGCGGGAGCATCACAGATACGCAGTATTTT. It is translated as CASSVSQMGGSITDTQYF.

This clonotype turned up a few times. The CDR3 is CASSPGSRTEAFF. DNA for the CDR3: TGTGCCAGCAGCCCGGGGAGCAGAACGGAAGCTTTCTTT. The genes are TRBV12-3 or TRBV12-4 and TRBJ1-1; D uncertain. The germline V and J ends were trimmed by 6 bases and 8 bases, with 16 bases remaining between them. The CDR3 runs to 13 residues.

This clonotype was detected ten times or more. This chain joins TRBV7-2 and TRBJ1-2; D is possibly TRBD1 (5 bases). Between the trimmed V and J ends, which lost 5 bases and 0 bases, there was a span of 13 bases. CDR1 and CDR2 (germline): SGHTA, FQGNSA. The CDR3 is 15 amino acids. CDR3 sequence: CASSPGPVTNYGYTF. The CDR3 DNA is TGTGCCAGCAGCCCGGGACCAGTAACTAACTATGGCTACACCTTC. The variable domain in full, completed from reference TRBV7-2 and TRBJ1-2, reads GAGVSQSPSNKVTEKGKDVELRCDPISGHTALYWYRQSLGQGLEFLIYFQGNSAPDKSGLPSDRFSAERTGGSVSTLTIQRTQQEDSAVYLCASSPGPVTNYGYTFGSGTRLTVV.